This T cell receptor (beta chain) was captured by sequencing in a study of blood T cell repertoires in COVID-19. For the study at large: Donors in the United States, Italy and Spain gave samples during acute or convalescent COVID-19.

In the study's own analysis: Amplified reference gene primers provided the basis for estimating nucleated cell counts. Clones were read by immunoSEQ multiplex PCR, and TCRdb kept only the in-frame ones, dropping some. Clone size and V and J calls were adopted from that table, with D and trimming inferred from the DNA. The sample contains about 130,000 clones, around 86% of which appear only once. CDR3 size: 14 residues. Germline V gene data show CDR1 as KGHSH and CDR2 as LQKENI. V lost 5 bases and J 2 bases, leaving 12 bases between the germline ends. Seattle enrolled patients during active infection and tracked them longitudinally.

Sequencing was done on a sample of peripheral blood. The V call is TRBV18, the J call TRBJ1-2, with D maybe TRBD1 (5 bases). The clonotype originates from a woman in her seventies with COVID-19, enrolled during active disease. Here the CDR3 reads CASSFEDTNYGYTF. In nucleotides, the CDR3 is TGTGCCAGCTCATTTGAGGACACAAACTATGGCTACACCTTC. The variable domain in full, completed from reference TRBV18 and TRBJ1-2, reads NAGVMQNPRHLVRRRGQEARLRCSPMKGHSHVYWYRQLPEEGLKFMVYLQKENIIDESGMPKERFSAEFPKEGPSILRIQQVVRGDSAAYFCASSFEDTNYGYTFGSGTRLTVV.